A selection of T cell receptor beta chains follows, all from one sample in a study of blood T cell repertoires in COVID-19. The method was immunoSEQ multiplex PCR; TCRdb's version includes in-frame clones alone and lacks a portion of them. Among about 90,000 clones, about 81% were seen once, and the ten largest hold 13%. Sample: peripheral blood. The receptors derive from a human donor in a cohort sampled during active COVID-19. The CDR3 runs from the conserved cysteine through the conserved F or W. The order of the fields is J gene, V gene, clone size, CDR3 length, D gene, CDR3 protein, CDR3 DNA. D genes are given only for firm matches. Clone size is not always given. Where it is, it says once, few, many or a class for expanded clones.

TRBJ1-4 TRBV30 few 12 - CAWSVAGEKLFF TGTGCCTGGAGTGTAGCAGGTGAAAAACTGTTTTTT
TRBJ1-4 TRBV30 - 16 TRBD1 CAWGTGVGVTNEKLFF TGTGCCTGGGGGACAGGGGTTGGGGTAACTAATGAAAAACTGTTTTTT
TRBJ1-4 TRBV4-1 - 16 TRBD1 CASSQVSGTGREKLFF TGCGCCAGCAGCCAAGTGTCGGGGACAGGACGGGAAAAACTGTTTTTT
TRBJ1-5 TRBV5-5 - 16 TRBD1 CASSPRQGMSNQPQHF TGTGCCAGCAGCCCCAGACAGGGGATGAGCAATCAGCCCCAGCATTTT
TRBJ2-7 TRBV19 few 13 - CASSATVSYEQYF TGTGCCAGTAGTGCGACAGTTTCCTACGAGCAGTACTTC
TRBJ2-7 TRBV16 - 14 - CASSQFDTVYEQYF TGTGCCAGCAGCCAATTCGACACCGTCTACGAGCAGTACTTC
TRBJ2-5 TRBV11-2 - 14 TRBD1 CASSTRTGQETQYF TGTGCCAGCAGCACTCGGACAGGGCAAGAGACCCAGTACTTC
TRBJ1-1 TRBV28 - 14 - CASSRRGGITEAFF TGTGCCAGCAGCCGGCGGGGAGGGATCACTGAAGCTTTCTTT
TRBJ1-1 TRBV5-1 - 15 TRBD1 CASSWVPGQGGEAFF TGCGCCAGCAGCTGGGTCCCGGGACAGGGGGGTGAAGCTTTCTTT
TRBJ2-3 TRBV19 - 15 - CASGHRVFSADTQYF TGTGCCAGTGGCCACAGGGTCTTTAGCGCAGATACGCAGTATTTT
TRBJ1-1 TRBV7-2 once 14 - CASSLNSLNTEAFF TGTGCCAGCAGCTTAAACAGTCTGAACACTGAAGCTTTCTTT
TRBJ1-6 TRBV6-1 - 16 TRBD1 CASSARDSRMGSPLHF TGTGCCAGCAGTGCACGGGACAGCCGGATGGGTTCACCCCTCCACTTT
TRBJ1-3 TRBV19 - 15 - CASSPRGLAGNTIYF TGTGCCAGTAGTCCGAGAGGACTCGCTGGAAACACCATATATTTT
TRBJ2-5 TRBV28 - 12 - CASSSGLTAQYF TGTGCCAGCAGCTCAGGGTTGACGGCCCAGTACTTC
TRBJ1-3 TRBV5-1 - 14 - CASSLGSSGNTIYF TGCGCCAGCAGCTTAGGGAGCTCTGGAAACACCATATATTTT
TRBJ2-2 TRBV9 few 17 TRBD2 CASSPTLAGAGTGELFF TGTGCCAGCAGCCCCACGCTAGCGGGGGCCGGAACCGGGGAGCTGTTTTTT